These 18 T cell receptor beta chains were all obtained from the same sample, sequenced in a study of tumor and adjacent non-tumor tissue in lung cancer. TCRbeta libraries were built with three rounds of nested PCR, modified from ARM-PCR. One entry per CDR3 protein results from TCRdb running MiXCR on the multiplex PCR reads. The table includes about 98,000 distinct CDR3 sequences, approximately 80% detected once. This sample's RNA came from whole unsorted tissue. Distant lung tissue was collected more than 3 cm away from the tumor edge. Sequencing used distant non-tumor lung tissue. These receptors all come from a man aged 55 to 70 with small cell lung cancer.

The V gene is TRBV29-1, the J gene TRBJ2-1, with no clear D. Deletions cut 7 bases from V and 9 bases from J, with 25 bases between. The CDR3 totals 15 residues. Germline loops: CDR1 SQVTM, CDR2 ANQGSEA. The CDR3 DNA reads as TGCAGCGCGACCCCCCCGGGCCACGGACGGAGTGAGCAGTTCTTC. Its protein is CSATPPGHGRSEQFF.

Details on this clonotype: Because it lacks the conserved phenylalanine or tryptophan at the end, this CDR3 is likely a read error. The chain employs TRBV20-1 and TRBJ2-5, with a possible D match to TRBD1 (6 bases). Deletions cut 6 bases from V and 5 bases from J, with 28 bases between. This CDR3 has 17 amino acids. From germline, CDR1 is DFQATT and CDR2 SNEGSKA (reference sequence). CDR3 sequence reads: CSAIPAQGGFEAETQYI. The CDR3 nucleotides are TGCAGTGCCATCCCGGCACAGGGCGGTTTCGAGGCGGAGACCCAGTACATC.

Concerning this clonotype itself: The junction and the germline gene differ at one end; a read error may be behind it. The rearrangement links TRBV4-2 to TRBJ2-2; D might be TRBD2 (5 bases). This CDR3 comprises 16 residues. Germline lookup yields CDR1 LGHNA and CDR2 YNFKEQ. As DNA, the CDR3 is TGTGCCGGCAGCCAAGATCTGAGGGCCAAGACCGGGAAGCTGTGTTTT. It encodes CAGSQDLRAKTGKLCF.

About this clonotype itself: The CDR3 does not close with the conserved phenylalanine or tryptophan, likely indicating a read error. The chain joins TRBV4-2 to TRBJ2-2; the D is unclear. The CDR3 sequence is 16 residues long. Germline values: CDR1 LGHNA, CDR2 YNFKEQ. CDR3 amino acids: CASSQDLRANTRELFS. CDR3 nucleotides: TGTGCCAGTAGCCAAGATCTAAGGGCCAACACCCGGGAGCTGTTTTCT.

This clonotype has just one count. In this CDR3 the conserved last residue, phenylalanine or tryptophan, is missing, so a read error is likely. The chain carries TRBV6-1 and TRBJ2-7; 8 nucleotides align to TRBD2. The germline V gene encodes CDR1 MNHNS and CDR2 SASEGT. The CDR3 totals 18 residues. V lost 8 bases to trimming and J lost 1 base; unmatched junction nucleotides: 19. CDR3 bases: TGTGCCAGCGGTTACGGACTCAGGGCGGGACTAGTATCCTACGAGCAGTACCTC. Amino acid sequence: CASGYGLRAGLVSYEQYL.

Turning to this clonotype: An end of the junction does not agree with germline; a read error may underlie this. The V and J genes are TRBV6-1 and TRBJ2-3; 11 bases agree with TRBD1. The CDR3 contains 16 residues. Germline-derived CDR1 and CDR2 are MNHNS and SASEGT. Written as DNA, the CDR3 is TGTGCCAGCAGTGAAGGGGACGGACAGGGGGCAGATACGGAGTATTTT. It yields the protein CASSEGDGQGADTEYF.

This chain connects TRBV29-1 to TRBJ2-1; D gene ambiguous. V dropped 2 bases and J dropped 6 bases, with 11 bases sitting between them. This CDR3 region has 13 residues. Germline CDR1 is SQVTM and CDR2 is ANQGSEA. CDR3: CSVERARVNEQFF. DNA of the CDR3: TGCAGCGTTGAAAGAGCTCGGGTCAATGAGCAGTTCTTC.

This clonotype showed up just once. Compared with germline, one end of the junction differs, possibly owing to a read error. The chain couples TRBV6-2 or TRBV6-3 to TRBJ2-1; D gene unclear. The CDR3 is 13 amino acids. Germline loops: CDR1 MNHEY, CDR2 SVGEGT. The CDR3 is CASSYEFPDEEFF. The CDR3 DNA reads TGTGCCAGCAGTTACGAGTTCCCGGATGAGGAGTTCTTC.

Remarks on this clonotype: The conserved phenylalanine or tryptophan is not found at the CDR3 terminus, so this likely reflects a read error. No DNA is shown, since the ends of the CDR3 on it are uncertain; the CDR3 is the one TCRdb lists. J is TRBJ2-7 and V is TRBV11-1; TRBD1, the D gene given by the table, was not confirmed from the DNA. Germline V gives CDR1 SGHAT, CDR2 FQDESV (reference sequence). The CDR3 is 15 residues long, ends included. Here the CDR3 reads CASSVTGTGIYEQYL.

The chain carries TRBV29-1 and TRBJ1-1, with TRBD1 as a possible D gene (6 bases). CDR1 is SQVTM, CDR2 ANQGSEA, per germline. CDR3 length: 12 amino acids. Trimming took 6 bases from V and 4 from J, leaving 12 bases between them. The CDR3, as DNA: TGCAGCGTCCTTGGACAGTCCACTGAAGCTTTCTTT. This encodes CSVLGQSTEAFF.

The chain joins TRBV29-1 to TRBJ2-5, with D possibly being TRBD1 or TRBD2 (5 bases each). Germline CDR1 SQVTM, CDR2 ANQGSEA. The V end lost 4 bases, the J end lost 5 bases, and 14 bases lay between the germline ends. This CDR3 is 13 amino acids long. CDR3 DNA: TGCAGCGTTGGGGGCTTAGCGAGGGAGACCCAGTACTTC. Translation gives CSVGGLARETQYF.

This clonotype has only one observation. One end of the junction varies from germline; a read error may be responsible. The chain has TRBV11-2 and TRBJ2-5, with TRBD1 matching over 9 bases. CDR1 and CDR2 from the germline V gene are SGHAT and FQNNGV. The CDR3 runs to 15 residues. Here the CDR3 DNA reads TGTGCCAGCAGCTTTGCGGACAGGGGTTTTGAGAGCCAGTACTTC. As protein: CASSFADRGFESQYF.

Comment on this clonotype: Mismatch with germline at one junction end may stem from a read error. This chain uses TRBV12-3 or TRBV12-4 with TRBJ2-2; 7 nucleotides agree with TRBD1. The length of the CDR3 is 15 residues. CDR3 nucleotides: TGTGCCAGCACTTTCTCTGGGACAGACGCCGGGGAGATGTTTTTT. Protein product: CASTFSGTDAGEMFF.

This clonotype was observed once. This may come from a read error, since a much larger clone is one base off. The conserved final phenylalanine or tryptophan is absent from the CDR3, which likely points to a read error. J is TRBJ2-5 and V is TRBV20-1; D remains ambiguous. The CDR3 is 10 residues long. The germline V gene encodes CDR1 DFQATT and CDR2 SNEGSKA (reference sequence). The germline V and J ends were trimmed by 5 bases and 5 bases, with 6 bases remaining between them. CDR3 nucleotide sequence: TGCAGTGCTTCCTGGGAGACCCAGTACCTC. Translating gives CSASWETQYL.

This chain connects TRBV2 to TRBJ2-7; D remains ambiguous. The CDR3 loop spans 13 amino acids. Trimming cost V 9 bases and J 3 bases, with 15 bases left between them. From germline, CDR1 is SNHLY and CDR2 FYNNEI. Here the CDR3 reads CASVDGWGYEQYF. The CDR3 DNA follows: TGTGCCAGTGTGGATGGTTGGGGCTACGAGCAGTACTTC.

This clonotype was picked up many times. The chain joins TRBV5-1 to TRBJ2-3; maybe TRBD2 (5 bases). Germline loops: CDR1 SGHRS, CDR2 YFSETQ. CDR3 size: 13 residues. Between the trimmed V and J ends, which lost 3 bases and 4 bases, there was a span of 9 bases. The CDR3 DNA follows: TGCGCCAGCAGCTGGGCGGGTTCAGATACGCAGTATTTT. Translated, it gives CASSWAGSDTQYF.

The rearrangement links TRBV21-1 to TRBJ2-7; the table's D call TRBD2 went unverified against the DNA. TRBV21-1 is a pseudogene. This CDR3 region has 17 residues. This CDR3 is CAGSLPGLAGGQYEQNV. The CDR3 nucleotides are TGTGCCGGCAGCCTACCCGGACTAGCGGGAGGGCAATACGAGCAGAACGTC.

Turning to this clonotype: At one end, the junction sequence differs from germline, possibly due to a read error. V and J are TRBV11-2 and TRBJ2-1; D remains unclear. The CDR3 spans 16 residues. Germline V lookup: CDR1 SGHAT, CDR2 FQNNGV. The CDR3 nucleotides are TGTGCCAGCAACTTAGTTGAACTGGCCACGGCCAATGAGCAGTTCTTC. Encoded protein: CASNLVELATANEQFF.